The 8 T cell receptor beta chains below come from one sample, sequenced in a study of blood T cell repertoires in COVID-19. Sequencing used immunoSEQ multiplex PCR; TCRdb keeps in-frame clones, though not all of them. The sample lists 70,000 to 95,000 clones, roughly 84% occurring once. Sequencing was carried out using peripheral blood. These receptor sequences come from a woman aged 50 to 60 with acute or convalescent COVID-19.

The chain carries TRBV28 and TRBJ2-7; TRBD1 might be the D (5 bases). Trimming took off 8 bases at V and 0 bases at J, with 20 bases between the two ends. The CDR3 runs to 16 residues. Germline CDR1 is MDHEN and CDR2 is SYDVKM. The CDR3 protein is CASFQLLGPSSYEQYF. In nucleotides, the CDR3 is TGTGCCAGCTTCCAATTGCTGGGGCCTTCCTCCTACGAGCAGTACTTC.

This rearrangement joins TRBV6-5 to TRBJ1-2; D is uncertain. The CDR3 length is 12 residues. The germline gives CDR1 MNHEY, CDR2 SVGAGI. The V end was cut by 6 bases, the J end by 8 bases, with 13 bases between. This CDR3 is CASRLTTGGYTF. CDR3 coding DNA: TGTGCCAGCAGACTGACCACCGGGGGCTACACCTTC.

The gene calls are TRBV19 and TRBJ2-1; possibly TRBD2 for D (5 bases). The CDR3 totals 13 residues. Germline CDR1 reads LNHDA; CDR2 reads SQIVND (reference sequence). V lost 8 bases to trimming and J lost 2 bases, with 10 bases between them. CDR3 amino acids: CASSYGAYNEQFF. The CDR3 DNA reads as TGTGCCAGTTCCTACGGGGCCTACAATGAGCAGTTCTTC.

V and J are TRBV6-6 and TRBJ2-1; 10 bases are a match to TRBD1. The length of the CDR3 is 21 residues. Looked up from germline, CDR1 is MNHNY and CDR2 is SVGAGI (reference sequence). V was pared by 5 bases and J by 4 bases, with 23 bases of the junction left unmatched. CDR3 amino acids: CASSRDRGRKEGFVGYNEQFF. CDR3 bases: TGTGCCAGCAGTCGGGACAGGGGACGCAAGGAGGGGTTCGTTGGGTACAATGAGCAGTTCTTC.

This chain joins TRBV6-5 and TRBJ1-6; perhaps TRBD1 as D (6 bases). V shed 0 bases and J shed 6 bases, with 9 bases lying between them. Germline V gene lookup returns CDR1 MNHEY and CDR2 SVGAGI. This CDR3 has 15 residues. The CDR3 loop reads CASSYSQGSNSPLHF. Written as DNA, the CDR3 is TGTGCCAGCAGTTACTCTCAGGGGTCTAATTCACCCCTCCACTTT.

V usage is TRBV7-2 and J usage is TRBJ2-3; 8 nucleotides line up with TRBD2. The CDR3 extends over 15 amino acids. V trimming: 5 bases; J trimming: 6 bases; junction bases outside the gene matches: 10. The germline V gene has CDR1 SGHTA and CDR2 FQGNSA. The DNA of the CDR3 is TGTGCCAGCAGCGACTCTAGCGGGTCTCGCGATACGCAGTATTTT. Translation: CASSDSSGSRDTQYF. The complete variable domain, with remaining parts taken from reference TRBV7-2 and TRBJ2-3, reads GAGVSQSPSNKVTEKGKDVELRCDPISGHTALYWYRQSLGQGLEFLIYFQGNSAPDKSGLPSDRFSAERTGGSVSTLTIQRTQQEDSAVYLCASSDSSGSRDTQYFGPGTRLTVL.

This clone came up a few times. The chain recombines TRBV4-3 with TRBJ1-3; D might be TRBD1 (5 bases). The CDR3 runs to 16 residues. Germline CDR1 and CDR2: LGHNA and YSLEER. V lost 0 bases to trimming and J lost 4 bases, with 13 bases between them. The CDR3 reads CASSQDGGARGNTIYF. The CDR3, as DNA: TGCGCCAGCAGCCAAGATGGAGGGGCGCGGGGAAACACCATATATTTT.

This clone was detected once. This chain joins TRBV6-5 and TRBJ2-7; TRBD1 agrees at 11 bases. Germline CDR1 MNHEY, CDR2 SVGAGI. The V segment lost 5 bases and the J segment 3 bases; nucleotides outside the gene matches: 6. The CDR3 is 15 residues long. CDR3 coding DNA: TGTGCCAGCAGTCGAGCCGGGACAGGGGGCTACGAGCAGTACTTC. It translates to CASSRAGTGGYEQYF.